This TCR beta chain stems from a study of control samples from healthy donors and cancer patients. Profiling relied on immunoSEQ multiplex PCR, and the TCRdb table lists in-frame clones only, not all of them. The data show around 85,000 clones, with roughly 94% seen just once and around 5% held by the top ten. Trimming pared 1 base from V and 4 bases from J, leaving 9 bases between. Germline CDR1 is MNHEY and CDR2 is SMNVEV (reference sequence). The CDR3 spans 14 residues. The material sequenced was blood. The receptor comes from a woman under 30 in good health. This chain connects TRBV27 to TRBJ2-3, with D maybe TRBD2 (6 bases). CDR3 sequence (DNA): TGTGCCAGCAGTTTATGGACTACCGCAGATACGCAGTATTTT. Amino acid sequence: CASSLWTTADTQYF.